This T cell receptor beta chain came from a study of blood T cells in healthy people across ages. It was with a sample-barcoded 5' primer and a J-beta primer mix that a second PCR of roughly 7 to 12 cycles was run. TCRdb re-called the 5' RACE reads through MiXCR, storing one row per CDR3 protein. The sample carries about 780,000 distinct CDR3 sequences, about 47% recorded once. This clonotype was counted a few times. As yet, its antigen is unknown. Study conclusions and caveats: With naive T cell percentage, TCR beta diversity showed a strong correlation.

Germline V lookup: CDR1 KGHDR, CDR2 SFDVKD. J lost 4 bases, V lost 4 bases, and 12 bases had no gene match. The CDR3 spans 17 residues. The chain has TRBV24-1 and TRBJ2-3, with 8 bases matching TRBD2. The source is a man older than 75 in good health. The specimen sequenced was blood. CDR3 sequence: CATSEPPRSGSSDTQYF. The CDR3 nucleotides read TGTGCCACCAGTGAGCCCCCCCGGAGCGGGAGCTCAGATACGCAGTATTTT.